The subject of this entry is one T cell receptor beta chain. Antigen specificity is unknown. The sample originates from a study of OX40 agonist ivuxolimab in advanced cancers. Study-level background: As their treatment, patients were administered ivuxolimab, an agonistic anti-OX40 (CD134) antibody. General study results and limits: At doses 0.1 to 3.0 mg/kg, CD4+ and CD8+ clones expanded.

The CDR3 spans 17 residues. V dropped 5 bases and J dropped 2; count of bases not matched to a gene: 9. Germline V gene lookup returns CDR1 LNHDA and CDR2 SQIVND (reference sequence). Profiling relied on immunoSEQ multiplex PCR, and the TCRdb table lists in-frame clones only, not all of them. This sample has 55,000 to 85,000 clones; approximately 83% occur once, and the top ten carry approximately 0.73%. The sequence came from an adult with an advanced solid tumor such as melanoma, head and neck, liver or kidney cancer. This material consisted of CD4+ or CD8+ T cells sorted from blood, taken in a trial of the OX40 agonist ivuxolimab. The genes are TRBV19 and TRBJ1-5, with 10 bases lining up with TRBD1. The CDR3 sequence is CASSSGTGVRGNQPQHF. The CDR3 DNA is TGTGCCAGTAGTTCCGGGACAGGGGTTAGGGGCAATCAGCCCCAGCATTTT.